One and the same sample provided the 25 T cell receptor beta chains below, sequenced in a study of response to subunit inactivated influenza vaccine. TCRdb independently ran MiXCR on the RT-PCR reads; one entry per CDR3 protein. Of just over 300,000 distinct CDR3 sequences listed, around a fifth are singletons. Source: PBMCs from blood, taken approximately 20 months after vaccination. These TCRs come from a man between 45 and 75 years old who received an inactivated influenza vaccine.

In its sample, this clonotype was seen a few times. The CDR3 protein is CSGTPQFYNEQFF. CDR3 DNA: TGCAGCGGGACTCCACAATTCTACAATGAGCAGTTCTTC. J is TRBJ2-1 and V is TRBV29-1; tentatively, D is TRBD2 (5 bases). The CDR3 has 13 amino acids. The germline CDR1 and CDR2 sequences are SQVTM and ANQGSEA. Trimming removed 7 bases from V and 3 bases from J, with 13 bases in between.

This clonotype was seen a few times. The chain joins TRBV11-3 to TRBJ1-3, with 8 bases lining up with TRBD1. Germline CDR1 SGHNT, CDR2 YENEEA. V lost 3 bases, J lost 3 bases, and 10 bases stayed unmatched. The CDR3 totals 17 residues. The CDR3 nucleotides read TGTGCCAGCAGCTTGGGACCTTACAGGGGGGGTGGAAACACCATATATTTT. It translates to CASSLGPYRGGGNTIYF.

The genes are TRBV14 and TRBJ2-1, with D tentatively TRBD1 (7 bases). Per germline, CDR1 SGHDN and CDR2 FVKESK. Trimming pared 4 bases from V and 6 bases from J, leaving 19 bases between. The CDR3 extends over 16 amino acids. The CDR3 sequence is CASSPYRQGGSNEQFF. Here the CDR3 DNA reads TGTGCCAGCAGCCCCTACCGACAGGGAGGAAGCAATGAGCAGTTCTTC.

The table lists this clonotype with a few counts. The chain links TRBV7-9 to TRBJ2-7, with D possibly being TRBD1 (6 bases). The CDR3 is made up of 15 amino acids. V shed 5 bases and J shed 0 bases, with 14 bases lying between them. Germline CDR1 reads SEHNR; CDR2 reads FQNEAQ (reference sequence). CDR3 in amino acids: CASSLTGMSSYEQYF. The CDR3 DNA follows: TGTGCCAGCAGCCTCACAGGGATGAGCTCCTACGAGCAGTACTTC.

This clonotype was found a few times. The chain links TRBV6-2 or TRBV6-3 to TRBJ1-6; no clear D. Germline CDR1 and CDR2: MNHEY and SVGEGT. The CDR3 has 14 residues. V lost 5 bases, J lost 10 bases, and 15 bases lay in between. The CDR3 bases are TGTGCCAGCAGTCAGACGGTGGCGGCATCACCCCTCCACTTT. Amino acids: CASSQTVAASPLHF.

The chain uses TRBV20-1 and TRBJ1-3, with D possibly matching TRBD1 (5 bases). V lost 3 bases and J lost 1, with 10 bases in between. Looked up from germline, CDR1 is DFQATT and CDR2 is SNEGSKA (reference sequence). The CDR3 runs to 14 residues. This CDR3 is CSASFGGSGNTIYF. As DNA, the CDR3 is TGCAGTGCTAGTTTTGGGGGTTCTGGAAACACCATATATTTT.

The rearrangement joins TRBV9 to TRBJ1-6; TRBD1 might be the D (5 bases). The germline gives CDR1 SGDLS, CDR2 YYNGEE. Trimming removed 1 base at V and 9 bases at J, with 17 bases between. The CDR3 spans 16 residues. CDR3 amino acids: CASSVTGEADSSPLHF. CDR3 coding DNA: TGTGCCAGCAGCGTAACGGGGGAGGCCGATTCTTCACCCCTCCACTTT.

V is TRBV11-2 and J is TRBJ1-4; D perhaps matches TRBD1 (6 bases). The germline V gene has CDR1 SGHAT and CDR2 FQNNGV. V lost 1 base to trimming and J lost 7 bases, with 10 bases between them. The CDR3 extends over 14 amino acids. This CDR3 reads CASSLGEGGEKLFF. CDR3 bases: TGTGCCAGCAGCTTAGGGGAAGGGGGTGAAAAACTGTTTTTT.

This clonotype was observed a few times. The J gene is TRBJ1-2, the V gene TRBV28; D call uncertain. The CDR3 spans 11 residues. The germline gives CDR1 MDHEN, CDR2 SYDVKM. Trimming left V 8 bases short and J 4 bases short, with 8 bases between. In DNA, the CDR3 is TGTGCCAGCGCCGACCTCTATGGCTACACCTTC. This encodes CASADLYGYTF.

The chain recombines TRBV11-3 with TRBJ2-7; 15 bases agree with TRBD2. The ends lost 1 base at V and 0 bases at J; junction bases unmatched: 19. This CDR3 contains 23 residues. In germline, CDR1 is SGHNT, CDR2 YENEEA. The CDR3 sequence: CASSLVPPRRTSGRARNSYEQYF. The CDR3 DNA reads TGTGCCAGCAGCTTAGTCCCCCCCAGGCGGACTAGCGGGAGGGCCCGAAACTCCTACGAGCAGTACTTC. Full variable domain (missing parts from reference TRBV11-3 and TRBJ2-7): EAGVVQSPRYKIIEKKQPVAFWCNPISGHNTLYWYLQNLGQGPELLIRYENEEAVDDSQLPKDRFSAERLKGVDSTLKIQPAELGDSAVYLCASSLVPPRRTSGRARNSYEQYFGPGTRLTVT.

This clonotype was seen more than once but under ten times. The gene calls are TRBV20-1 and TRBJ1-5; D is possibly TRBD1 (6 bases). There are 17 residues in the CDR3. Trimming took 6 bases from V and 4 from J, leaving 25 bases between them. Looked up from germline, CDR1 is DFQATT and CDR2 is SNEGSKA (reference sequence). In DNA form, the CDR3 reads TGCAGTGCCACCTCGGGCGGGGGCCTTTTCTTGAATCAGCCCCAGCATTTT. Translation: CSATSGGGLFLNQPQHF.

This clonotype was counted many times. J is TRBJ1-2 and V is TRBV9; D uncertain. The CDR3 contains 13 residues. Trimming shortened V by 4 bases and J by 6 bases, and 13 bases separated the two germline ends. CDR1 and CDR2 (germline): SGDLS, YYNGEE. For the CDR3, the DNA is TGTGCCAGCAGCCCACCTGGGAATCATGGCTACACCTTC. Its translation: CASSPPGNHGYTF.

This clonotype was recorded a few times. The V call is TRBV30, the J call TRBJ1-1; D gene unclear. Trimming took 0 bases from V and 8 from J, leaving 10 bases between them. Germline values: CDR1 GTSNPN, CDR2 SVGIG (reference sequence). There are 12 residues in the CDR3. The CDR3 DNA reads TGTGCCTGGAGTGTACCTTATAAAGAAGCTTTCTTT. Translation gives CAWSVPYKEAFF.

The V and J genes are TRBV7-9 and TRBJ1-5, with 7 bases identical to TRBD1. This CDR3 contains 16 residues. Germline CDR1 and CDR2: SEHNR and FQNEAQ (reference sequence). J was trimmed by 4 bases and V by 6 bases; bases with no gene match: 12. In DNA, the CDR3 is TGTGCCAGCAGTGGGGGACAGTATGGTGAGAATCAGCCCCAGCATTTT. This codes for CASSGGQYGENQPQHF.

V gene TRBV6-1 combines with J gene TRBJ2-3; 12 bases are a match to TRBD1. J was trimmed by 6 bases and V by 7 bases; bases with no gene match: 5. The germline CDR1 and CDR2 sequences are MNHNS and SASEGT. The CDR3 has 14 amino acids. The CDR3 spells CASNRDRGHDTQYF. CDR3 DNA: TGTGCCAGCAATCGGGACAGGGGGCATGATACGCAGTATTTT.

Ten or more counts support this clonotype. The genes are TRBV15 and TRBJ2-3; D is perhaps TRBD1 or TRBD2 (5 bases each). CDR1 and CDR2 from the germline V gene are LNHNV and YYDKDF (reference sequence). The V and J ends lost 5 bases and 3 bases respectively, with 9 bases between them. The CDR3 is 13 residues long. CDR3 sequence (DNA): TGTGCCACCAGCGGGGGTGGGACAGATACGCAGTATTTT. Protein product: CATSGGGTDTQYF.

The chain combines TRBV18 with TRBJ2-5; D is perhaps TRBD1 or TRBD2 (5 bases each). Trimming removed 6 bases at V and 2 bases at J, with 16 bases between. Per germline, CDR1 KGHSH and CDR2 LQKENI. CDR3 length: 15 residues. The CDR3 region has the DNA TGTGCCAGCTCTCCCATTCAGGGAGTACAAGAGACCCAGTACTTC. This translates into CASSPIQGVQETQYF.

This clonotype has only a few counts. The chain recombines TRBV6-5 with TRBJ1-1; D ambiguous. V lost 2 bases, J lost 11 bases, and 12 bases lay in between. The CDR3 extends over 12 amino acids. CDR1 MNHEY and CDR2 SVGAGI come from the germline V gene. This chain's CDR3 is CASSYTPRSAFF. DNA for the CDR3: TGTGCCAGCAGTTACACCCCAAGATCGGCTTTCTTT.

The V gene is TRBV6-2 or TRBV6-3, the J gene TRBJ2-1; no clear D gene. The CDR3 covers 13 residues. Germline V gives CDR1 MNHEY, CDR2 SVGEGT. The V end was cut by 6 bases, the J end by 6 bases, with 12 bases between. CDR3 amino acids: CASRPPAFNEQFF. The CDR3 DNA reads TGTGCCAGCAGACCACCCGCCTTCAATGAGCAGTTCTTC.

This clonotype was seen a few times. This chain uses TRBV6-1 with TRBJ1-1; the D is unclear. CDR1 MNHNS and CDR2 SASEGT come from the germline V gene. The CDR3 loop spans 13 amino acids. V lost 4 bases, J lost 0 bases, and 6 bases lay in between. The CDR3 spells CASSGAMNTEAFF. The CDR3 DNA reads as TGTGCCAGCAGTGGGGCCATGAACACTGAAGCTTTCTTT.

Here the CDR3 reads CASSRQLTGGWDGYTF. As DNA, the CDR3 is TGTGCCAGCAGCCGACAACTAACAGGGGGCTGGGATGGCTACACCTTC. This chain uses TRBV3-1 with TRBJ1-2; 9 positions agree with TRBD1. Germline CDR1 LGHDT, CDR2 YNNKEL (reference sequence). CDR3 length: 16 amino acids. Trimming cost V 4 bases and J 6 bases; bases outside gene matches: 12.

This clonotype was seen only a few times. The chain recombines TRBV30 with TRBJ1-2; D is uncertain. CDR3 length: 13 residues. Germline CDR1 is GTSNPN and CDR2 is SVGIG (reference sequence). V dropped 2 bases and J dropped 11 bases, with 18 bases sitting between them. CDR3: CAWSTLGIGSYTF. The CDR3 nucleotides are TGTGCCTGGAGTACCCTCGGGATTGGTTCTTACACCTTC.

In this sample, this clonotype turned up once. The CDR3 is CSARDVASEQYF. The CDR3 nucleotides are TGCAGTGCTAGAGATGTAGCGTCCGAGCAGTACTTC. V and J are TRBV20-1 and TRBJ2-7, with D maybe TRBD2 (5 bases). This CDR3 spans 12 amino acids. Germline CDR1 is DFQATT and CDR2 is SNEGSKA (reference sequence). Trimming left V 0 bases short and J 6 bases short, with 9 bases between.

The sample holds a few counts of this clonotype. V usage is TRBV2 and J usage is TRBJ1-5; possible D gene TRBD1, 6 bases. The CDR3 is 15 residues long. Trimming removed 5 bases at V and 5 bases at J, with 16 bases between. From germline, CDR1 is SNHLY and CDR2 FYNNEI. In DNA, the CDR3 is TGTGCCAGCAGTCCAGTAGGGGGGGGCTATCAGCCCCAGCATTTT. Its translation is CASSPVGGGYQPQHF.

The chain joins TRBV19 to TRBJ1-2; TRBD1 might be the D (5 bases). Trimming pared 3 bases from V and 2 bases from J, leaving 13 bases between. The CDR3 totals 15 residues. Germline CDR1 and CDR2: LNHDA and SQIVND (reference sequence). As DNA, the CDR3 is TGTGCCAGTAGTATGACGCGGGGGTCGAACTATGGCTACACCTTC. It is translated as CASSMTRGSNYGYTF. Together with reference TRBV19 and TRBJ1-2, the CDR3 gives the full variable domain: DGGITQSPKYLFRKEGQNVTLSCEQNLNHDAMYWYRQDPGQGLRLIYYSQIVNDFQKGDIAEGYSVSREKKESFPLTVTSAQKNPTAFYLCASSMTRGSNYGYTFGSGTRLTVV.